This T cell receptor beta chain is from a study of CD8+ T cells in alopecia areata. Study summary: Scoring of severity for treated patients was based on percentage of affected scalp area.

Study outcomes and limitations: While tofacitinib was given, many expanded lesional clones persisted in scalp and blood.

Extracted RNA was reverse transcribed into cDNA, the sequencing template. Assay: immunoSEQ multiplex PCR; the TCRdb copy retains only in-frame clones and omits some. This sample has approximately 170,000 clones, with 50% to 60% found just once. The sample's treatment: oral pan-JAK inhibitor, 5-10 mg twice daily. Specimens obtained from alopecia areata patients comprised lesional scalp punch biopsies and peripheral blood. Comment on this clone: The antigen remains unidentified.

Germline lookup yields CDR1 MDHEN and CDR2 SYDVKM. The CDR3 extends over 14 amino acids. V was shortened by 5 bases and J by 3 bases, with 11 bases between the two germline ends. The V gene is TRBV28, the J gene TRBJ2-1, with D perhaps being TRBD1 or TRBD2 (5 bases each). The sequencing here drew on CD4+ T cells sorted from blood, taken at week 4, from a patient treated with tofacitinib. This sequence was found in a human donor with alopecia areata. Written as DNA, the CDR3 is TGTGCCAGCAGTGCCGGGACCATCTACAATGAGCAGTTCTTC. It yields the protein CASSAGTIYNEQFF.